This TCR beta chain was recovered during a study of regulatory T cells in long-lasting Graves disease. Researchers made TCR beta libraries by using iRepertoire HTBI primers and running Arm-PCR on CDR3 regions. TCRdb passed the multiplex PCR reads through MiXCR, listing each CDR3 protein once. The top ten hold 20% to 25% of the sample, which has about 530,000 distinct CDR3 sequences, more than 15% seen once. This clonotype occurred a few times. The antigen is not known. Study-wide points: What was studied was peripheral blood only, and not thyroid tissue.

Time point of the sample: newly diagnosed GD, antithyroid drugs for less than 3 months. TCR sequences were obtained from RNA taken from PBMCs. J gave up 2 bases and V 6 bases, and 9 bases lay outside the gene matches. Germline assignment: CDR1 KGHSH and CDR2 LQKENI. The CDR3 has 16 residues. The same sample was also studied in work on T cells in Graves' hyperthyroidism and ophthalmopathy. This second report adds: Those patients with uncontrolled infection, other autoimmune disease, pregnancy or lactation were excluded. With the HTBI primer set, the TCR CDR3 went through a first round of RT-PCR.

The chain joins TRBV18 to TRBJ2-1, with TRBD2 matching over 8 bases. The TCR comes from a middle-aged woman with Graves disease. The material sequenced was peripheral blood mononuclear cells (PBMCs), taken at new diagnosis, from a patient treated with antithyroid drugs. The CDR3 DNA reads TGTGCCAGCTCCCCCAATCCGGGGGGGGCCTACAATGAGCAGTTCTTC. It specifies CASSPNPGGAYNEQFF.